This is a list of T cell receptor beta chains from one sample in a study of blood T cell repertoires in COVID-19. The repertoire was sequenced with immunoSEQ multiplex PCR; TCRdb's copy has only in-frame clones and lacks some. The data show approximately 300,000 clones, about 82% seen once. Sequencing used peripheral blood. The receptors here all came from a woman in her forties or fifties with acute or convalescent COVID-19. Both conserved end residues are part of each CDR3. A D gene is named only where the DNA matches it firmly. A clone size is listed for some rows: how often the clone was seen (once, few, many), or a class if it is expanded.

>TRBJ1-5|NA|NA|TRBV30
TGTGCCTGGAGTGTAGGGGGGGATTTGCCCCAGCATTTT
CAWSVGGDLPQHF
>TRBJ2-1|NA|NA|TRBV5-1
TGCGCCAGCAGCTTAACAGGTGAGCAGTTCTTC
CASSLTGEQFF
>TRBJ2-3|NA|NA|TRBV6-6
TGTGCCAGCAGGGGGCAGGGGTCAGATACGCAGTATTTT
CASRGQGSDTQYF
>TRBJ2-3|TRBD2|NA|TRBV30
TGTGCCTGGAGGGTCGGGACTAGCTGGGACACGCAGTATTTT
CAWRVGTSWDTQYF
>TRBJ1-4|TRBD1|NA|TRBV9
TGTGCCAGCAGGGGACAGGGGGATGAAAAACTGTTTTTT
CASRGQGDEKLFF
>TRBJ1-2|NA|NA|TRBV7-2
TGTGCCAGCAGCTTAGTCGGCCAGGGCGACGGCTACACCTTC
CASSLVGQGDGYTF
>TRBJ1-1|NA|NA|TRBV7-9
TGTGCCAGCAGCTTAGTCCAGGGCGCTGAAGCTTTCTTT
CASSLVQGAEAFF
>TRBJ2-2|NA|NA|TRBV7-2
TGTGCCAGCAGCTTAGCAAGAGGGATCGGGGAGCTGTTTTTT
CASSLARGIGELFF
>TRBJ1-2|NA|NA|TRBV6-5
TGTGCTACCTGGCAGGGGACCAATGGCTACACCTTC
CATWQGTNGYTF
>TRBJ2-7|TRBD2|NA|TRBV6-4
TGTGCCAGCAGTGCTTGTAGCGGGAGCGGACTAGAGGCCTACGAGCAGTACTTC
CASSACSGSGLEAYEQYF
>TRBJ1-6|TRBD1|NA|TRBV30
TGTGCCTGGGTAACCAACGGACAGGGGGCAAGATCACCCCTCCACTTT
CAWVTNGQGARSPLHF
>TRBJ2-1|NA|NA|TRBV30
TGTGCCTGGAGTGCATCGGTGGTCAATGAGCAGTTCTTC
CAWSASVVNEQFF
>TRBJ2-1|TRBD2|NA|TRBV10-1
TGCGCCAGCAGTGAGTCCCACGCTAGCGGGAGAGGTGAGCAGTTCTTC
CASSESHASGRGEQFF
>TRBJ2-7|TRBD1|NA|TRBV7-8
TGTGCCAGCAGCTTAGTGCTGGGACAGGGGTTAGAGGGGGCCCAGGCCTACGAGCAGTACTTC
CASSLVLGQGLEGAQAYEQYF
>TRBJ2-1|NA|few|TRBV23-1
TGCGCCAGCAGTCAATCTGGCAGGGTCGCTAGGAATGAGCAGTTCTTC
CASSQSGRVARNEQFF
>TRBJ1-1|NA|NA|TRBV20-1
TGCAGTGCTAGTCGCGGGGGGCCGGGCACTGAAGCTTTCTTT
CSASRGGPGTEAFF
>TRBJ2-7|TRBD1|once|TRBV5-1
TGCGCCAGCAGCAAGGGACAGGGTTGGACCTACGAGCAGTACTTC
CASSKGQGWTYEQYF
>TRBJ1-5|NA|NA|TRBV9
TGTGCCAGCAGCGTTGGAAGCGGCAATCAGCCCCAGCATTTT
CASSVGSGNQPQHF
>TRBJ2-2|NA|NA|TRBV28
TGTGCCAGCAGTTTATGGGCTAGCGAAAACTCAAGACCACCGAACACCGGGGAGCTGTTTTTT
CASSLWASENSRPPNTGELFF
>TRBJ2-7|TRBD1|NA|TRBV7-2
TGTGCCAGCAGCTACCGACAGGGAGCCTACGAGCAGTACTTC
CASSYRQGAYEQYF
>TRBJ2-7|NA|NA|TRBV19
TGTGCCAGTAGTATAACGGACAACTCCTACGAGCAGTACTTC
CASSITDNSYEQYF
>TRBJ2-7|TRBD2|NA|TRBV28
TGTGCCAGCAGTTTATTCCGCGGGAGGGGCGAGCAGTACTTC
CASSLFRGRGEQYF
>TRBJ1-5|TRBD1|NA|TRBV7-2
TGTGCCAGCAGCCCACGACAGGGGGCTAATCAGCCCCAGCATTTT
CASSPRQGANQPQHF
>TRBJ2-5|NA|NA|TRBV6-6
TGTGCCAGCAGTTCCACAGAAGAGACCCAGTACTTC
CASSSTEETQYF
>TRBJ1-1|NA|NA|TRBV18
TGTGCCAGCTCACCACCGTCACGAGACAGGAACACTGAAGCTTTCTTT
CASSPPSRDRNTEAFF
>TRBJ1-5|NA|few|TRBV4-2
TGTGCCAGCAGCCAAGCGCAAGGGGTAAATCAGCCCCAGCATTTT
CASSQAQGVNQPQHF
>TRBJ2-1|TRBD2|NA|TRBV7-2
TGTGCCAGCAGCTCGTCTAGCGGTTTTGCCGATGAGCAGTTCTTC
CASSSSSGFADEQFF
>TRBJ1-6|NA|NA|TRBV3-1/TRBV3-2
TGTGCCAGCAGCCAAAGCCTGAGCTCCTATAATTCACCCCTCCACTTT
CASSQSLSSYNSPLHF
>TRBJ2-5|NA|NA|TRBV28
TGTGCCAGCACCCCGGGGTTACAAGAGACCCAGTACTTC
CASTPGLQETQYF
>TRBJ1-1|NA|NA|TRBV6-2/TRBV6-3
TGTGCCAGCAGTTACTGGCGGGGAGGGACTGAAGCTTTCTTT
CASSYWRGGTEAFF
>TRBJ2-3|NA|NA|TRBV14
TGTGCCAGCAGCCAAGACCCCTCCCCCTACGAAAGCACAGATACGCAGTATTTT
CASSQDPSPYESTDTQYF
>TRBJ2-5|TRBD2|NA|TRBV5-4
TGTGCCAGCAGCCCCCGGGGGGGGACCGGGTACCAAGAGACCCAGTACTTC
CASSPRGGTGYQETQYF
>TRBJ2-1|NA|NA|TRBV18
TGTGCCAGCTCATCCCTAGCAGAGAGGGTCTTTGAGCAGTTCTTC
CASSSLAERVFEQFF
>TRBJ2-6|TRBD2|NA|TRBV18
TGTGCCAGCTCACCGGCGGCGGGAGGAAATGGGGCCAACGTCCTGACTTTC
CASSPAAGGNGANVLTF
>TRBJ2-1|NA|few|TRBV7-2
TGTGCCAGCAGCCCTGGAGGGCCCAAGAATGAGCAGTTCTTC
CASSPGGPKNEQFF
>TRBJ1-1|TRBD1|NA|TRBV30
TGTGCCTGGGACCATCCATACAGGGGGAGGAACACTGAAGCTTTCTTT
CAWDHPYRGRNTEAFF
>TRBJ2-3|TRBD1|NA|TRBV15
TGTGCCACCAGTCGGGACAGGGGAGATACGCAGTATTTT
CATSRDRGDTQYF
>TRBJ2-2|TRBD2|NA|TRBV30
TGTGCCTGGAGTCCCGGGACTAGTATGGTGTTGGGCACCGGGGAGCTGTTTTTT
CAWSPGTSMVLGTGELFF